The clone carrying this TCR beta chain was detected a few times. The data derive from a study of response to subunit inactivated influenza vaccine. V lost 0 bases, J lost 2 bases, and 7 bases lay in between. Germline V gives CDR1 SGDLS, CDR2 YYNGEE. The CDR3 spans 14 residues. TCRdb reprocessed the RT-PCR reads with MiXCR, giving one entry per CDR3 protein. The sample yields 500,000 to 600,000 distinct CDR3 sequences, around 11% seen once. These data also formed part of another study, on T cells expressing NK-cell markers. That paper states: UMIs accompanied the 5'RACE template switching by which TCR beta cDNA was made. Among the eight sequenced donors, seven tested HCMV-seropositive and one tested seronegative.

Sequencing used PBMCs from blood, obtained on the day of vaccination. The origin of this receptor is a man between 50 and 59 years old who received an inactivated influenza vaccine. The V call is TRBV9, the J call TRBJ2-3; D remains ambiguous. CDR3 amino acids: CASSVDGTTDTQYF. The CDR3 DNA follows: TGTGCCAGCAGCGTAGATGGCACCACAGATACGCAGTATTTT.